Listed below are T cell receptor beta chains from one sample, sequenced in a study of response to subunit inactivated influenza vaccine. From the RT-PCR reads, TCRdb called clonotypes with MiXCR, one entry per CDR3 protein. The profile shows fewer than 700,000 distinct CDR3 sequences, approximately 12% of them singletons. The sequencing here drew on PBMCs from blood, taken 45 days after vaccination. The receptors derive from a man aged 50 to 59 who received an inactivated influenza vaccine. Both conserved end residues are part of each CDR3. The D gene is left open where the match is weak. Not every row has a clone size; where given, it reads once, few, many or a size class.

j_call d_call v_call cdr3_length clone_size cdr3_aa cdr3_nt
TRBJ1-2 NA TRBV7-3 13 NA CASSYSSGLGYTF TGTGCCAGCAGCTACTCCTCAGGATTGGGCTACACCTTC
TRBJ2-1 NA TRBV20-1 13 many CSARRTGPNEQFF TGCAGTGCTAGGCGTACGGGTCCCAATGAGCAGTTCTTC
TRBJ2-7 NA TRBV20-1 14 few CSASVGARVDEQYF TGCAGTGCTAGTGTCGGCGCCAGGGTGGACGAGCAGTACTTC
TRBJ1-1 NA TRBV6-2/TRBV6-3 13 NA CASTEAGVTEAFF TGTGCCAGCACCGAGGCGGGGGTCACTGAAGCTTTCTTT
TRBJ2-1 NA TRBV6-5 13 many CASSYERRNEQFF TGTGCCAGCAGTTACGAACGCCGCAATGAGCAGTTCTTC
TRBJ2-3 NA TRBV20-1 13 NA CSAMGLDTDTQYF TGCAGTGCCATGGGTCTGGACACAGATACGCAGTATTTT
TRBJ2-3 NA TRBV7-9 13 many CASSRSGADTQYF TGTGCCAGCAGCCGGAGTGGGGCAGATACGCAGTATTTT
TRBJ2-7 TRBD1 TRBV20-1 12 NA CSARTGGHEQYF TGCAGTGCTAGGACAGGGGGACACGAGCAGTACTTC
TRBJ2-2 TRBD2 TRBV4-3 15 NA CASSQWAGEVGELFF TGCGCCAGCAGCCAGTGGGCGGGGGAGGTCGGGGAGCTGTTTTTT
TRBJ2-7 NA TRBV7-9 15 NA CASSILPGKVYEQYF TGTGCCAGCAGCATTTTACCGGGCAAAGTCTACGAGCAGTACTTC
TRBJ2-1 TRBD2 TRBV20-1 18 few CSARVASGGLSSYNEQFF TGCAGTGCTAGAGTGGCTAGCGGGGGGTTGAGCTCCTACAATGAGCAGTTCTTC
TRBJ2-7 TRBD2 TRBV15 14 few CATSRDKAGGEQYF TGTGCCACCAGCAGAGATAAGGCGGGGGGTGAGCAGTACTTC
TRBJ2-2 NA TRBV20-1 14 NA CSARAGQGRPELFF TGCAGTGCTAGAGCAGGGCAGGGCCGGCCGGAGCTGTTTTTT
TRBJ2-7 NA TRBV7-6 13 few CASSLAPRAEQYF TGTGCCAGCAGCTTAGCACCGCGCGCCGAGCAGTACTTC
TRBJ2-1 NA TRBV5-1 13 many CASSLGIDNEQFF TGCGCCAGCAGCTTGGGAATAGACAATGAGCAGTTCTTC
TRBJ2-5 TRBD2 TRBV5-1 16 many CASSLVVAGGSETQYF TGCGCCAGCAGCTTGGTAGTAGCGGGGGGATCAGAGACCCAGTACTTC
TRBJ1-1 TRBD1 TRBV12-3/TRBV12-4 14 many CASRQGGMNTEAFF TGTGCCAGCAGGCAGGGGGGAATGAACACTGAAGCTTTCTTT
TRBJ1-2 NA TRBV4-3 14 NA CASSPALGAHGYTF TGCGCCAGCAGCCCGGCTCTCGGGGCCCATGGCTACACCTTC
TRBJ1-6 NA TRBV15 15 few CATSRDQGNNSPLHF TGTGCCACCAGCAGAGATCAGGGAAACAATTCACCCCTCCACTTT
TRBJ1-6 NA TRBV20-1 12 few CSARDQSTNLHF TGCAGTGCTAGAGATCAAAGTACAAACCTCCACTTT
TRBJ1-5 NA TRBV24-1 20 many CATSDLLRDPTGISNQPQHF TGTGCCACCAGTGATTTGCTCAGGGATCCTACCGGAATTAGCAATCAGCCCCAGCATTTT
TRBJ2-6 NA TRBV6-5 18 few CASSYSRNRYSGANVLTF TGTGCCAGCAGTTACTCGAGGAACCGCTACTCTGGGGCCAACGTCCTGACTTTC
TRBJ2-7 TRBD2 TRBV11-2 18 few CASSLTFSSGSRTYEQYF TGTGCCAGCAGCTTAACATTTTCTAGCGGGAGTAGGACCTACGAGCAGTACTTC
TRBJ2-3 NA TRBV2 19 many CASSDPGDWSGEWGDTQYF TGTGCCAGCAGTGATCCGGGGGATTGGAGCGGAGAGTGGGGAGATACGCAGTATTTT
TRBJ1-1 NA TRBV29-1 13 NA CSDSQGPNTEAFF TGCAGCGATTCACAGGGACCGAACACTGAAGCTTTCTTT
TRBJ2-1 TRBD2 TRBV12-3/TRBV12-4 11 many CASSTGTKQFF TGTGCCAGCAGTACCGGGACTAAGCAGTTCTTC
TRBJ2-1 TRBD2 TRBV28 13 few CASSRSGENEQFF TGTGCCAGCAGTCGCAGCGGGGAGAATGAGCAGTTCTTC
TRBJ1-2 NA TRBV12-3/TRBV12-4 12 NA CASRDLNYGYTF TGTGCCAGCAGGGATCTAAACTATGGCTACACCTTC
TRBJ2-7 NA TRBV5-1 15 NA CASSLGTASTYEQYF TGCGCCAGCAGCTTGGGAACGGCCAGCACCTACGAGCAGTACTTC
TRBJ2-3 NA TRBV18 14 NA CASSPRELTDTQYF TGTGCCAGCTCACCTAGGGAACTCACAGATACGCAGTATTTT
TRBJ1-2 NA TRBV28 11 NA CASQTVYGYTF TGTGCCAGCCAAACGGTTTATGGCTACACCTTC
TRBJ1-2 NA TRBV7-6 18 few CASSLVSRGRSHLLGYTF TGTGCCAGCAGCTTAGTTAGCAGGGGCCGATCCCACCTCTTGGGCTACACCTTC
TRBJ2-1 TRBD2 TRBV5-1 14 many CASSLRAGGFEQFF TGCGCCAGCAGCTTGAGAGCGGGAGGCTTTGAGCAGTTCTTC
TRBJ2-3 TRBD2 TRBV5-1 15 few CASSLGGRRTDTQYF TGCGCCAGCAGCTTAGGCGGGAGACGGACAGATACGCAGTATTTT
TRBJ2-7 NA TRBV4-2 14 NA CASSQDPVSYEQYF TGTGCCAGCAGCCAAGATCCGGTCTCCTACGAGCAGTACTTC
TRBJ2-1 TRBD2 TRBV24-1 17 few CATGGKASGRALNEQFF TGTGCCACGGGGGGGAAGGCTAGCGGGAGGGCCCTGAATGAGCAGTTCTTC
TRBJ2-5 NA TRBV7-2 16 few CASSLRTLRPQETQYF TGTGCCAGCAGCTTACGGACCCTAAGGCCCCAAGAGACCCAGTACTTC
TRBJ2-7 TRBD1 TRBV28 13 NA CASSRQGLHEQYF TGTGCCAGCTCCAGACAGGGGTTGCACGAGCAGTACTTC
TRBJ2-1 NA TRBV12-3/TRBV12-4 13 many CALAVGTYNEQFF TGTGCCCTGGCTGTAGGAACCTACAATGAGCAGTTCTTC
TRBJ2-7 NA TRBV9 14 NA CASSVGRTPYEQYF TGTGCCAGCAGCGTAGGACGGACCCCCTACGAGCAGTACTTC
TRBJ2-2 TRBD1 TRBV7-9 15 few CASSQGQGAGGELFF TGTGCCAGCAGTCAAGGACAGGGGGCCGGTGGGGAGCTGTTTTTT
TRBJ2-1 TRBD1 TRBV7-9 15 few CASSFNRGNGREQFF TGTGCCAGCAGCTTCAACAGGGGGAACGGTAGGGAGCAGTTCTTC
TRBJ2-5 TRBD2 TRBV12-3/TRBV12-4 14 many CASSLSSGKETQYF TGTGCCAGCAGTTTATCTAGCGGGAAAGAGACCCAGTACTTC
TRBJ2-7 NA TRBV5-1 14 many CASSLEGTIHEQYF TGCGCCAGCAGCTTGGAGGGGACGATTCACGAGCAGTACTTC
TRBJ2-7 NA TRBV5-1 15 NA CASSLGPTSTDEQYF TGCGCCAGCAGCTTGGGGCCCACGTCGACGGACGAGCAGTACTTC
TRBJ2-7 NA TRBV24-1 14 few CATNKDFAAYEQYF TGTGCCACCAATAAGGACTTTGCGGCCTACGAGCAGTACTTC
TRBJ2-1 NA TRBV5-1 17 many CASSFVVGRGGLDEQFF TGCGCCAGCAGCTTTGTGGTTGGCAGGGGTGGTTTGGATGAGCAGTTCTTC
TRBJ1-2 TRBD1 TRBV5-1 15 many CASSSGQGAGDGYTF TGCGCCAGCAGCTCGGGACAGGGGGCAGGAGATGGCTACACCTTC
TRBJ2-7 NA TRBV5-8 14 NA CASSLRPGLGEQYF TGTGCCAGCAGCTTGAGGCCGGGTCTTGGCGAGCAGTACTTC
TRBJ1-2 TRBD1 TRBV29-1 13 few CSALDRADYGYTF TGCAGCGCTCTGGACAGGGCTGACTATGGCTACACCTTC
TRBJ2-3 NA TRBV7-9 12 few CASSVVLDTQYF TGTGCCAGCAGCGTAGTATTAGATACGCAGTATTTT
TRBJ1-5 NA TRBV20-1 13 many CSARVAVNQPQHF TGCAGTGCTAGAGTGGCAGTCAATCAGCCCCAGCATTTT
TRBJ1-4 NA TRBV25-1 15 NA CASSELGWANEKLFF TGTGCCAGCAGTGAATTGGGGTGGGCTAATGAAAAACTGTTTTTT
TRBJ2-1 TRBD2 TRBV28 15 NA CASTEGLAGGNEQFF TGTGCCAGCACCGAAGGACTAGCGGGGGGAAATGAGCAGTTCTTC
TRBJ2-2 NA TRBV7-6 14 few CASSAAGLAGELFF TGTGCCAGCAGCGCCGCAGGGTTGGCCGGGGAGCTGTTTTTT